Sequencing of this TCR beta chain was carried out in a study of OX40 agonist ivuxolimab in advanced cancers. Study-level background: Those enrolled were approximately 78% male, with a mean age of around 55 years and ages from about 20 to 79.

As to this clone: What it recognizes is unknown.

The study, taken as a whole, reports: CD4+ and CD8+ blood T cells expanded clonally by week 6 at 0.1 to 3.0 mg/kg. Expanded clones belonging to CD8+ T cells outnumbered, on average, those of CD4+. At 0.1-3.0 mg/kg, partial responders had clonal expansion among the lowest observed.

Clones were read by immunoSEQ multiplex PCR, and TCRdb kept only the in-frame ones, dropping some. The table lists over 100,000 clones, around 87% of them singletons, with 0.55% in the top ten. This TCR derives from an adult with an advanced solid tumor such as melanoma, head and neck, liver or kidney cancer. The sample consisted of CD4+ or CD8+ T cells sorted from blood, taken in a trial of the OX40 agonist ivuxolimab.

The CDR3 DNA reads TGTGCCAGCAGCTCCCGGACAGGGGCCCGAGGTACTGAAGCTTTCTTT. This translates into CASSSRTGARGTEAFF. The V call is TRBV7-2, the J call TRBJ1-1; 9 nucleotides align to TRBD1. Germline V gene sequence: CDR1 SGHTA, CDR2 FQGNSA. This CDR3 spans 16 amino acids. The V gene end was trimmed by 4 bases and the J gene end by 5 bases; junction bases not matched to a gene: 11.